The next 9 T cell receptor beta chains were all read from a single sample in a study of T cell responses to AZD1222 COVID-19 vaccine. The data were produced by immunoSEQ multiplex PCR, yet TCRdb's version contains in-frame clones alone and is incomplete. The sample shows about 180,000 clones, 88% of them seen only once. The material was peripheral blood, obtained 28 days after the second AZD1222 dose. These receptors were taken from an adult who received the AZD1222 COVID-19 vaccine.

The V and J genes are TRBV5-4 and TRBJ2-5; a possible D gene is TRBD1 (6 bases). V was shortened by 3 bases and J by 4 bases, with 19 bases between the two germline ends. CDR1 and CDR2 from the germline V gene are SGHNT and YYREEE (reference sequence). The CDR3 has 16 residues. The CDR3 here is CASSSGGRGRAETQYF. In nucleotides, the CDR3 is TGTGCCAGCAGCTCGGGTGGCAGGGGAAGGGCAGAGACCCAGTACTTC.

This clone has more than one count but fewer than ten. The rearrangement joins TRBV7-9 to TRBJ1-4; D is uncertain. The CDR3 consists of 12 residues. Germline assignment: CDR1 SEHNR and CDR2 FQNEAQ (reference sequence). The germline V and J ends were trimmed by 5 bases and 7 bases, with 8 bases remaining between them. Here the CDR3 reads CASSPRGEKLFF. DNA of the CDR3: TGTGCCAGCAGCCCCCGAGGTGAAAAACTGTTTTTT.

This clone has only one observation. The V gene is TRBV5-1, the J gene TRBJ2-5; 15 bases match TRBD2. This CDR3 spans 17 amino acids. V lost 4 bases and J lost 2; bases outside the gene matches: 6. The germline CDR1 and CDR2 sequences are SGHRS and YFSETQ. CDR3 coding DNA: TGCGCCAGCAGCCTATCAGGACTAGCGGGAGGGCAAGAGACCCAGTACTTC. Protein sequence: CASSLSGLAGGQETQYF.

The count of this clone is one. The chain carries TRBV19 and TRBJ1-5; TRBD1 aligns across 10 bases. CDR1 and CDR2 (germline): LNHDA, SQIVND (reference sequence). The CDR3 is 17 amino acids. V shed 5 bases, J shed 7 bases, and the junction held 14 bases outside the gene matches. The CDR3 nucleotides read TGTGCCAGTAGTTCGCCCGATGACAGGGGGCTCGGGCAGCCCCAGCATTTT. Amino acids: CASSSPDDRGLGQPQHF.

This clone has just a few counts. The chain has TRBV5-6 and TRBJ2-7; D assignment may be TRBD1 or TRBD2 (5 bases each). Trimming removed 5 bases from V and 7 bases from J, with 19 bases in between. CDR3 length: 14 residues. Germline values: CDR1 SGHDT, CDR2 YYEEEE. CDR3 sequence reads: CASRSGTRSGEQYF. The CDR3 DNA follows: TGTGCCAGCAGGTCCGGGACGCGGTCTGGTGAGCAGTACTTC.

The CDR3 reads CASSTAGQPQHF. The CDR3 bases are TGTGCCAGCTCGACGGCCGGTCAGCCCCAGCATTTT. The chain links TRBV18 to TRBJ1-5; D call uncertain. The V end lost 6 bases, the J end lost 6 bases, and 9 bases lay between the germline ends. The germline gives CDR1 KGHSH, CDR2 LQKENI. The CDR3 contains 12 residues.

The V call is TRBV5-1, the J call TRBJ2-1, with 13 positions matching TRBD2. Germline values: CDR1 SGHRS, CDR2 YFSETQ. The CDR3 covers 17 residues. The J segment lost 4 bases and the V segment lost 0 bases, leaving 4 bases of the junction unmatched. The CDR3 region has the DNA TGCGCCAGCAGCTTGGCCGGGACTAGCGGGATATACAATGAGCAGTTCTTC. Amino acids: CASSLAGTSGIYNEQFF.

The chain employs TRBV7-2 and TRBJ2-1; TRBD2 aligns across 7 bases. CDR1 and CDR2 (germline): SGHTA, FQGNSA. This CDR3 has 16 amino acids. J lost 2 bases, V lost 6 bases, and 10 bases had no gene match. As DNA, the CDR3 is TGTGCCAGCAGTAAAAGCCGGGCGGGAGCCTACAATGAGCAGTTCTTC. Its translation: CASSKSRAGAYNEQFF.

The CDR3 region is CASSMEQAPLHF. CDR3 coding DNA: TGTGCCAGTAGTATGGAACAAGCACCCCTCCACTTT. The chain carries TRBV19 and TRBJ1-6; D unresolved. There are 12 residues in the CDR3. Germline CDR1 and CDR2: LNHDA and SQIVND (reference sequence). Trimming shortened V by 3 bases and J by 11 bases, and 8 bases separated the two germline ends.